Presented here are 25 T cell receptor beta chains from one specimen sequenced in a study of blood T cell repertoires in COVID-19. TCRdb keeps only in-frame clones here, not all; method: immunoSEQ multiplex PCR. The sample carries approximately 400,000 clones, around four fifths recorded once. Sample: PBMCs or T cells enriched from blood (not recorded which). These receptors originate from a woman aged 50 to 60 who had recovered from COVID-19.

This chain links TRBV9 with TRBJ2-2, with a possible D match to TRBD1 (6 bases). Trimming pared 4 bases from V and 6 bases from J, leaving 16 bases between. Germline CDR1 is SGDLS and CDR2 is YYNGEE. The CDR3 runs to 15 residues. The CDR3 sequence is CASSSAGTTAGELFF. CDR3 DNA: TGTGCCAGCAGCTCTGCCGGGACAACAGCCGGGGAGCTGTTTTTT.

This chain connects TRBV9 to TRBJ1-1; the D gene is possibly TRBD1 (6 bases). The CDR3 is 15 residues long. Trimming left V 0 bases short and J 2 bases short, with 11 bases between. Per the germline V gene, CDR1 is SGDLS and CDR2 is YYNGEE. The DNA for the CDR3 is TGTGCCAGCAGCGTAGTGGACAGAGGCAACACTGAAGCTTTCTTT. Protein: CASSVVDRGNTEAFF.

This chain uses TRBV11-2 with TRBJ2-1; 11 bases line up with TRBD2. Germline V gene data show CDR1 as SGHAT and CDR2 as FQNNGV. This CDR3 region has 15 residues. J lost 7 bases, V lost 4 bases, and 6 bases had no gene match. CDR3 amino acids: CASSSLAGDGNEQFF. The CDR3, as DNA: TGTGCCAGCAGCTCACTAGCGGGAGATGGGAATGAGCAGTTCTTC.

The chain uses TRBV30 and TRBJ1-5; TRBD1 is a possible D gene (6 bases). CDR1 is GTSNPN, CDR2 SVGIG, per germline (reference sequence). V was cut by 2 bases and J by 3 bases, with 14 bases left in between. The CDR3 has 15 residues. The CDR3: CAWSLGQGSNQPQHF. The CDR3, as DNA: TGTGCCTGGAGTCTCGGGCAGGGGTCCAATCAGCCCCAGCATTTT.

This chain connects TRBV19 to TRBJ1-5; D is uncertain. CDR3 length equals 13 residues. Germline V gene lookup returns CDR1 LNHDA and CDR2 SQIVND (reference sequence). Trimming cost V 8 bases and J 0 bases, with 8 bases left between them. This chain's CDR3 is CASGDISNQPQHF. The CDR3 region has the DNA TGTGCCAGTGGAGATATTAGCAATCAGCCCCAGCATTTT.

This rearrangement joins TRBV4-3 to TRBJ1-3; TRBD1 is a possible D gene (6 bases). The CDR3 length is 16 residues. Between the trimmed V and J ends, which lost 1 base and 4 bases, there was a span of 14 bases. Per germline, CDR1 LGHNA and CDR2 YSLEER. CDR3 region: CASSQARTGTGNTIYF. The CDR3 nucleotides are TGCGCCAGCAGCCAAGCCCGAACAGGGACGGGAAACACCATATATTTT.

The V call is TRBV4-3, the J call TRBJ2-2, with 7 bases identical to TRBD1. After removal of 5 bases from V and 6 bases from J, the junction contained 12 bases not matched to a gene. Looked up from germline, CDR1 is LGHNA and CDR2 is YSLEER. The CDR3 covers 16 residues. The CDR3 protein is CASSSLTGNSPGELFF. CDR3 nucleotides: TGCGCCAGCAGCTCATTGACAGGGAACTCTCCCGGGGAGCTGTTTTTT.

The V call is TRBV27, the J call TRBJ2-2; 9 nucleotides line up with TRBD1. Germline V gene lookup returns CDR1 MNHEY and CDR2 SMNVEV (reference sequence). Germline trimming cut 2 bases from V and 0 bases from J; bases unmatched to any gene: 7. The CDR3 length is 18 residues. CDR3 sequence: CASSLRWDRAANTGELFF. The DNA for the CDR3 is TGTGCCAGCAGTTTAAGATGGGACAGGGCCGCGAACACCGGGGAGCTGTTTTTT.

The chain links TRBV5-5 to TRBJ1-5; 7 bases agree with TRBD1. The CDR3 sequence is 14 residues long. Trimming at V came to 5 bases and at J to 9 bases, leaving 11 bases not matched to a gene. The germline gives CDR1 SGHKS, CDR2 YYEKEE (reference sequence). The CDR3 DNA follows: TGTGCCAGCAGACTTACAGGGGAATCAACGCCCCAGCATTTT. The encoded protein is CASRLTGESTPQHF.

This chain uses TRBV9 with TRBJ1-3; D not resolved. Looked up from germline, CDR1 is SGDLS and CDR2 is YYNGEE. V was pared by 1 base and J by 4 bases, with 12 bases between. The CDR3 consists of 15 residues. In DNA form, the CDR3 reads TGTGCCAGCAGCGTATCTTCAGTCAAGGGAAACACCATATATTTT. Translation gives CASSVSSVKGNTIYF.

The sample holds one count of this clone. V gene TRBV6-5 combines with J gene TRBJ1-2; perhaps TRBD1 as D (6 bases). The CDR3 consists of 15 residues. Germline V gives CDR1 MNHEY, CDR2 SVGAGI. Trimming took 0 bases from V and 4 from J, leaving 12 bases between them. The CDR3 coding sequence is TGTGCCAGCAGTTACTCCCAGGGGTATGTCTATGGCTACACCTTC. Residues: CASSYSQGYVYGYTF.

CDR3 sequence: CASSYSRGLAGVYQETQYF. In DNA form, the CDR3 reads TGTGCCAGCAGTTACTCCCGGGGACTAGCGGGAGTCTACCAAGAGACCCAGTACTTC. The chain combines TRBV6-2 or TRBV6-3 with TRBJ2-5; TRBD2 agrees at 14 bases. V dropped 0 bases and J dropped 0; count of bases not matched to a gene: 6. This CDR3 region has 19 residues. Germline V gives CDR1 MNHEY, CDR2 SVGEGT.

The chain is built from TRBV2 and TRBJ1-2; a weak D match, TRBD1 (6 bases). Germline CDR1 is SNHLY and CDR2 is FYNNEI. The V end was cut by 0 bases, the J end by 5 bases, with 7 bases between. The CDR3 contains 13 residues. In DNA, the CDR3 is TGTGCCAGCAGTGAAGCGGGACAATATGGCTACACCTTC. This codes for CASSEAGQYGYTF.

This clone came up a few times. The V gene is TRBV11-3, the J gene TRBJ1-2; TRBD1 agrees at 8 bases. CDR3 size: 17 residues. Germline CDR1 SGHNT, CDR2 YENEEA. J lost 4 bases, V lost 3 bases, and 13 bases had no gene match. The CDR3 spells CASSLGTGTLVGYGYTF. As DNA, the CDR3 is TGTGCCAGCAGCTTGGGGACAGGCACCCTTGTAGGCTATGGCTACACCTTC.

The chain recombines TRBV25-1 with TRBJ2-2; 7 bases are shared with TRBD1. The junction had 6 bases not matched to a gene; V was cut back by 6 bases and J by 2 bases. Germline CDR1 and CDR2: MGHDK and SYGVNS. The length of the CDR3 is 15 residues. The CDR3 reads CASSNTGVNTGELFF. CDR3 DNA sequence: TGTGCCAGCAGCAATACAGGGGTCAACACCGGGGAGCTGTTTTTT.

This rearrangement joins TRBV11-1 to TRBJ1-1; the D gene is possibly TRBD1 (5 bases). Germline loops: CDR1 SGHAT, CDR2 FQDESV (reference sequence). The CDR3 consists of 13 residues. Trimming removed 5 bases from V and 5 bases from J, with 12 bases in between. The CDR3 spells CASSKDRGTEAFF. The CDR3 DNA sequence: TGTGCCAGCAGCAAGGACCGGGGGACTGAAGCTTTCTTT.

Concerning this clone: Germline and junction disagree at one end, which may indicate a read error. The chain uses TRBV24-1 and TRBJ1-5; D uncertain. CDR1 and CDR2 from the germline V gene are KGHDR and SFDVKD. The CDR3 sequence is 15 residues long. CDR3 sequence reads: CATRTPGRSSQPQHF. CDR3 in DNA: TGTGCCACCAGGACCCCCGGGAGGAGCAGTCAGCCCCAGCATTTT.

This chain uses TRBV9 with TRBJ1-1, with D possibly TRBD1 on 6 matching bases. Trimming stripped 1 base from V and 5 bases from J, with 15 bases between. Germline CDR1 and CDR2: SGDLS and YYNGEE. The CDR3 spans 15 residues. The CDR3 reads CASSVTGSRGTEAFF. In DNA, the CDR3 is TGTGCCAGCAGCGTAACAGGGAGTCGAGGAACTGAAGCTTTCTTT.

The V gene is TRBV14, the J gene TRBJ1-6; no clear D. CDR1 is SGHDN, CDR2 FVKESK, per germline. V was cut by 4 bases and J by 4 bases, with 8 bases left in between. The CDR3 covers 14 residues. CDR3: CASSRETYNSPLHF. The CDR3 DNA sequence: TGTGCCAGCAGCCGTGAGACTTATAATTCACCCCTCCACTTT.

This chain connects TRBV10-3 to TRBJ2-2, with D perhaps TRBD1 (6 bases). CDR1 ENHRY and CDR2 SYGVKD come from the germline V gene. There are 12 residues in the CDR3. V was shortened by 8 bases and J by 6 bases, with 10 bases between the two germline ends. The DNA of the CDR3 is TGTGCCATCGGACAGATTTCCGGGGAGCTGTTTTTT. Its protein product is CAIGQISGELFF.

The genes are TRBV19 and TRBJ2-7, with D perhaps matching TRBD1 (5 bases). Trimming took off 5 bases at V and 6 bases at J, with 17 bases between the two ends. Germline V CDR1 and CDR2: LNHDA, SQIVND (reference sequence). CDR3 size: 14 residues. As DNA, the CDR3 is TGTGCCAGTAGTCCAACAGGTATTCTTGCCGAGCAGTACTTC. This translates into CASSPTGILAEQYF. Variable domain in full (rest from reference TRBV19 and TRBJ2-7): DGGITQSPKYLFRKEGQNVTLSCEQNLNHDAMYWYRQDPGQGLRLIYYSQIVNDFQKGDIAEGYSVSREKKESFPLTVTSAQKNPTAFYLCASSPTGILAEQYFGPGTRLTVT.

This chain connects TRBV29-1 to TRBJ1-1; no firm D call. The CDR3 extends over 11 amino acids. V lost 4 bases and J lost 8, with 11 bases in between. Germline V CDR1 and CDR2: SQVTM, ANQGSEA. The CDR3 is CSVGLRKEAFF. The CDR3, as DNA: TGCAGCGTTGGGCTGCGGAAAGAAGCTTTCTTT. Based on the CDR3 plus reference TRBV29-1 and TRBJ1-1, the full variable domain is SAVISQKPSRDICQRGTSLTIQCQVDSQVTMMFWYRQQPGQSLTLIATANQGSEATYESGFVIDKFPISRPNLTFSTLTVSNMSPEDSSIYLCSVGLRKEAFFGQGTRLTVV.

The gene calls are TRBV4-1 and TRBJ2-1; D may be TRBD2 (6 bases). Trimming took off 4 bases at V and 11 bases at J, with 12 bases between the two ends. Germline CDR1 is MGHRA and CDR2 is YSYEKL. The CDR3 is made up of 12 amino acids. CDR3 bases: TGCGCCAGCAGCCTGGGGGGAACTCAGCAGTTCTTC. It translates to CASSLGGTQQFF.

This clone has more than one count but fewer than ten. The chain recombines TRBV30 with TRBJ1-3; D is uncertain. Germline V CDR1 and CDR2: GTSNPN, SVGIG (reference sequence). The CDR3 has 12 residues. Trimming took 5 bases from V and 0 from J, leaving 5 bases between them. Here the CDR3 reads CAWGSSGNTIYF. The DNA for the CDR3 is TGTGCCTGGGGGAGCTCTGGAAACACCATATATTTT.

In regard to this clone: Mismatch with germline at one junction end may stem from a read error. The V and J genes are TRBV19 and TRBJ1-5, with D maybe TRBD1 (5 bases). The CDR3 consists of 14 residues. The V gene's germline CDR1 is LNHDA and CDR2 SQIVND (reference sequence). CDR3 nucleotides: TGTGCCAGTAGTCCTCAGGGTTGGGGTGAGTCCCAGCGTTTT. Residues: CASSPQGWGESQRF.